This T cell receptor beta chain was retrieved from a study of cytomegalovirus exposure and HLA in healthy donors (dated by TCRdb to the late 2010s). Looking at the study overall: An earlier analysis of approximately 640 of the donors reported approximately 300 Gb of sequence data and about 100 million unique TCR beta sequences from roughly 180 million T cells. An early release covering over 500 HLA-typed donors comprised approximately 290 gigabases of sequencing data and tens of millions of unique TCR sequences. Among the 398 genotyped donors, 75% to 90% belonged to the genetic ancestry cluster associated with self-reported Caucasian donors. The study was designed to test whether signatures of past pathogen exposure could be identified by cataloging public T cell receptors. The study profiled the T cell repertoires of some 610 subjects by immunosequencing and related them to cytomegalovirus serostatus. In addition to the first cohort of approximately 650 subjects, a separate validation cohort of approximately 130 different subjects was used. High-throughput TCR immunosequencing, statistical association of individual TCRs with disease status, and machine learning were combined to predict cytomegalovirus infection status. A later analysis re-examined previously published TCR beta repertoires from 610 or so donors and added high-resolution HLA genotyping to investigate patterns of TCR occurrence. Rather than drawing on any new phenotypic data, the later analysis identified candidate immune exposures from TCR beta sequences and the way those sequences occurred across donors. In an earlier analysis of 500 to 650 of the donors, high-throughput TCR beta sequencing was used to judge whether each TCR beta V gene segment behaved as functional or pseudogenic. Alongside the repertoire data, information on donor age, sex, ethnicity and CMV serostatus was compiled. In a later genetic analysis, genome-wide SNP genotypes for about 55% of the roughly 670 donors were used, and that subset was treated as a discovery cohort. Every repertoire in the discovery cohort had been generated on one and the same sequencing platform. Both class I and class II loci were covered by HLA typing, at four-digit resolution. The number of donors typed differed by locus, with about 629-630 for A, B, C, DRB1 and DQB1, more than 500 for DQA1, 600 to 610 for DPA1, and 472 for DPB1. Because of strong linkage in the cohort, five DR-DQ haplotypes were treated as single units for association and clustering. On average, around 240,000 unique TCR beta nucleotide sequences were sequenced per donor among more than 350 genotyped donors of the cohort, with 15% to 20% of those sequences being non-productive.

The cohort consisted of 666 healthy bone marrow donors. Cohort members were all nominally healthy when sampled, although unrecorded immune exposures were likely present. The donor tested CMV seropositive, placing the donor among the approximately 310 seropositive members of the cohort. A peripheral blood sample was provided by each donor, and peripheral blood mononuclear cells were used for TCR beta sequencing. Genomic DNA extraction from the blood cell samples was performed with the Qiagen DNeasy Blood Extraction Kit. A note on this clone: The clone's antigen remains unknown. Qualities for individual bases were not recorded, and no much larger clone is one base off.

The protocol used for the library was the immunoSEQ multiplex PCR assay. A mixture of 60 forward primers for TCR Vbeta segments and 13 reverse primers for TCR Jbeta segments was used in the multiplex PCR. Amplification of the CDR3 region of rearranged TCR beta genes was performed with a multiplex PCR assay on genomic DNA. Amplified TCR beta libraries were sequenced as 87-base-pair reads on the Illumina HiSeq System. Per the authors' processing: In a later analysis, 80 million or so unique TCR beta chains were counted across the roughly 700 repertoires, and approximately 9.9 million of these chains were shared by at least two donors. Raw reads were error-corrected and collapsed into unique sequences with a nearest-neighbor algorithm that merged closely related sequences to remove PCR and sequencing errors. V, D and J gene segments were assigned by aligning CDR3 sequences to IMGT reference sequences. For a sequence to be retained, a match of at least six nucleotides to both a V gene segment and a J gene segment was required. A rearrangement was called productive if the CDR3 had no stop codons and remained in frame with V and J, and every other rearrangement was called non-productive. CDR3 was defined according to IMGT convention as the region running from the second conserved V-encoded cysteine to the conserved J-encoded phenylalanine. The earlier analysis of some 600 of the donors excluded sequences that lacked an unambiguous match to a single V gene segment. In an earlier analysis of several hundred of the donors, V segments were called functional above 56.7% productive rearrangements and were called segregating when the between-donor standard deviation exceeded 5%. To diagnose cytomegalovirus status from the catalog of TCR beta chain sequences, a statistical classification framework was built. A later analysis assigned V and J genes by comparing TCR nucleotide sequences with IMGT/GENE-DB human TR gene sequences. Using the TCRdist pipeline, a later analysis assigned CDR3 sequences along with most-parsimonious VDJ recombination scenarios. In a later analysis, every TCR beta chain was defined by the combination of its CDR3 amino acid sequence and its V-gene family, and reads without a unique V-gene family were dropped. As a way to deal with suspected cross-contamination and a sequencing artifact, a later analysis dropped hundreds of nucleotide sequences that were highly shared and had low generation probability. A later analysis calculated a clonal expansion index for each public chain from normalized within-repertoire ranks of inferred template counts. Generation probabilities in a later analysis came from a VDJ recombination model fitted to out-of-frame rearrangements, and those results were checked against IGoR. A later analysis scored TCR-TCR, TCR-HLA and TCR-CMV co-occurrence with hypergeometric tests, applying a repertoire-size bias correction to TCR pairs. In a later analysis, false discovery rates were estimated by permuting HLA or CMV assignments 20 times. In a later analysis, co-occurring TCRs were grouped with DBSCAN, and TCRdist sequence similarity was added when clustering was performed within HLA-allele-positive subsets. Repertoires with fewer than 30,000 or more than 120,000 public chains, plus five repertoires with anomalous nucleotide sharing, were excluded from co-occurrence clustering. The immuneACCESS repertoire file appears here via TCRdb, limited to in-frame rearrangements. These files lack a portion of the clones; in checked studies, under half of the deficit traces to unresolved V genes, and the cause of the others is not known. V, J and clone size are those of that table, while D and trimming were read from the DNA. This sample has 150,000 or so clones in its table, and about 84% of those were observed once. Around 5.2% of the sample is held by the ten biggest clonotypes.

Here is what the overall study found, with its caveats: In vitro tests confirmed that a few of the cytomegalovirus-associated TCR beta chains recognize cytomegalovirus antigens. Most TCR sequences were observed very rarely across donors, whereas some public TCRs were present in many individuals. A further reported finding was that TCR beta sequences accurately predicted the HLA-A and HLA-B alleles for most subjects in the first cohort. Strong co-occurrence of HLA alleles, especially DR and DQ, made assigning TCR associations to individual alleles difficult. In both the original and validation cohorts, the classifier was reported to diagnose cytomegalovirus status with high specificity and sensitivity. An association between a missense DCLRE1C variant and V-gene and J-gene trimming of TCR beta chains was found in a later genetic analysis and replicated in an independent cohort. Compared with equally common non-associated chains, HLA-associated TCR beta chains in a later analysis were more clonally expanded and had lower generation probabilities. Correlated functional status among segregating V segments might be attributable to linkage disequilibrium, but an unknown experimental factor could not be ruled out. Sequencing depth was assumed to be roughly uniform across donors in the presence/absence analyses, though that assumption may not hold. This cohort had only TCR beta chains sequenced, and the lack of alpha or paired-chain data limited which features could be detected. According to a later analysis, TCR association rates differed among HLA loci, with DRB1 alleles showing the most associated TCRs and HLA-C alleles showing the fewest. In an earlier analysis of some 500 of the donors, most TCR beta V segments were observed in productive rearrangements about 90% or about 30% of the time, broadly matching IMGT annotations. For the cohort, immune exposure information was limited to CMV serostatus. Because HLA typing was unavailable for some donors at each locus, only the typed subset was used in association tests. In a later genetic analysis, fewer N-insertions in productive TCRs were reported among donors in an Asian-associated ancestry cluster than the 666-donor mean. A later analysis reported that several top co-occurrence clusters appeared linked to parvovirus B19, influenza, CMV and Epstein-Barr virus. Because the 87-base-pair reads could not distinguish some IMGT-functional V segments, including TRBV6-2 and TRBV6-3, those segments were excluded. In a later analysis, most CMV-associated TCR beta chains were found to appear HLA-restricted, with HLA associations seemingly driven largely by CMV exposure. In the study, approximately 160 TCR beta chains were listed as associated with cytomegalovirus. Seventeen rarely observed V segments, including chromosome 9 orphons, were excluded from the earlier analysis of approximately 500 of the donors because counts were too low. A later analysis associated about 17,000 TCR beta sequences with specific HLA alleles at a false discovery rate of 0.05. According to the authors, the approach could potentially be generalized to other disease states and immunological phenotypes. The sequencing pipeline was judged likely to have produced a cluster of highly shared sequence variants as a technical artifact.

As encoded in the germline V gene, CDR1 is SGDLS while CDR2 is YYNGEE. From the cysteine through the phenylalanine, the CDR3 covers 14 amino acids. The only DNA kept is the CDR3, 42 bases in frame from the first base. Trimming takes 3 bases off V and 3 bases off J; junction bases not matched to a gene: 5. The sequence was obtained from a woman in her thirties or forties in good health and CMV-seropositive. What was sequenced was PBMCs. The rearranged chain carries TRBV9 and TRBJ1-1, with 7 junctional bases fitting TRBD1. Here the CDR3 is given as CASSETGSDTEAFF. The nucleotide sequence reads as follows: TGTGCCAGCAGCGAGACAGGGTCGGACACTGAAGCTTTCTTT.